This T cell receptor (beta chain) comes out of a study of cytomegalovirus exposure and HLA in healthy donors. CDR3 length equals 13 residues. Germline CDR1 reads SGHRS; CDR2 reads YFSETQ. Trimming pared 4 bases from V and 4 bases from J, leaving 12 bases between. On this clone: The target antigen is unknown.

Study findings and constraints: Later on, a genetic analysis was performed. It linked a missense variant in DCLRE1C with V- and J-gene trimming of TCR beta. Researchers counted around 180 TCR beta chains as cytomegalovirus-associated. Being productive about 87% or about 30% of the time was typical of most TCR beta V segments in an earlier analysis.

Primers for the PCR totalled 60 Vbeta and 13 Jbeta. Measured with immunoSEQ multiplex PCR; TCRdb has only the in-frame clones, and not every one. This table has under 200,000 clones, 60% to 80% appearing once. The chain carries TRBV5-1 and TRBJ2-7; a weak D match, TRBD2 (5 bases). The TCR originated in a man in his fifties or sixties in good health and CMV-seropositive. Input material: PBMCs. CDR3 residues: CASSRELFYEQYF. The CDR3 DNA reads TGCGCCAGCAGCAGGGAGCTATTTTACGAGCAGTACTTC.